One sample yielded the 2 T cell receptor beta chains listed below, sequenced in a study of tumor and adjacent non-tumor tissue in lung cancer. Three rounds of nested PCR, following a modified ARM-PCR protocol, produced the TCRbeta library. MiXCR was run by TCRdb on the multiplex PCR reads, yielding one entry per CDR3 protein. Seen here are roughly 120,000 distinct CDR3 sequences, roughly 74% observed once, and the top ten hold more than 35%. The template was RNA from unsorted bulk tissue. What was sequenced was lung tumor tissue. These receptors all stem from a woman aged 60-75 years with non-small cell lung cancer.

Concerning this clonotype itself: The junction departs from the called germline gene at one end, perhaps through a read error. The rearrangement joins TRBV11-2 to TRBJ1-1; D perhaps matches TRBD1 (6 bases). The length of the CDR3 is 14 residues. In germline, CDR1 is SGHAT, CDR2 FQNNGV. The CDR3 sequence is CANSFIQGNTDAFF. The CDR3 DNA is TGTGCCAACAGCTTTATTCAGGGGAACACTGACGCTTTCTTT.

As for this clonotype: A read error may explain this, as a much larger clone is one base away. CDR3 bases: TGTGCCAGTCGTCATACTAGCAGTTACGAGCAGTACTTC. It yields the protein CASRHTSSYEQYF. This chain joins TRBV19 and TRBJ2-7, with D possibly being TRBD2 (6 bases). The length of the CDR3 is 13 residues. CDR1 and CDR2 from the germline V gene are LNHDA and SQIVND (reference sequence). Deletions cut 8 bases from V and 4 bases from J, with 15 bases between.